The entry that follows covers one T cell receptor (beta chain) sequence. Germline values: CDR1 SGHVS, CDR2 FQNEAQ. J was trimmed by 3 bases and V by 1 base; bases with no gene match: 3. The CDR3 is 15 amino acids. The data originate from a study of blood T cell repertoires in COVID-19. Study summary: PBMCs, B-cell-depleted T cells, or T cells provided the cDNA or gDNA that made up the material.

Enrolment of Seattle patients took place during active infection, and they were followed longitudinally. How the authors handled the data: Reference gene primers were amplified, and this amplification served to estimate nucleated cell counts. Sequencing was performed with immunoSEQ multiplex PCR; in TCRdb, only in-frame clones are kept and a portion is missing. V and J calls and clone size are those listed in that table; D and trimming were worked out from the DNA. The table shows about 350,000 clones, with almost 90% occurring only once. The clonotype comes from a woman in her 70s with COVID-19, enrolled during active disease. The chain carries TRBV7-8 and TRBJ2-3, with 8 bases lining up with TRBD1. The specimen sequenced was peripheral blood. DNA of the CDR3: TGTGCCAGCAGCTTAGATTACAGGGGGACAGATACGCAGTATTTT. This codes for CASSLDYRGTDTQYF.